This TCR beta chain was identified during a study of post-analysis software for immune sequencing data. With regard to this clonotype: Its antigen is undetermined.

Study findings and constraints: Comparison of patients with controls showed a handful of TRBV segments more frequent in patients, TRBV5-6, TRBV5-1 and TRBV20-1 among them.

This CDR3 comprises 17 residues. Per the germline V gene, CDR1 is SGHVS and CDR2 is FQNEAQ. V lost 6 bases to trimming and J lost 5 bases, with 25 bases between them. The authors incorporated unique molecular identifiers into the TCR beta cDNA libraries. TCRdb re-called the PCR reads with MiXCR, one entry per CDR3 protein. The data hold about 540,000 distinct CDR3 sequences, with about a third observed a single time. The sequence was obtained from a girl under 18 with multiple sclerosis. Material: blood. The chain combines TRBV7-8 with TRBJ1-1; a weak D match, TRBD1 (6 bases). CDR3 in DNA: TGTGCCAGCAGTCTATCAAGAATTAGGGGGGTTTGGACTGAAGCTTTCTTT. It encodes CASSLSRIRGVWTEAFF. Supplemented by reference TRBV7-8 and TRBJ1-1, the full variable domain reads GAGVSQSPRYKVAKRGQDVALRCDPISGHVSLFWYQQALGQGPEFLTYFQNEAQLDKSGLPSDRFFAERPEGSVSTLKIQRTQQEDSAVYLCASSLSRIRGVWTEAFFGQGTRLTVV.